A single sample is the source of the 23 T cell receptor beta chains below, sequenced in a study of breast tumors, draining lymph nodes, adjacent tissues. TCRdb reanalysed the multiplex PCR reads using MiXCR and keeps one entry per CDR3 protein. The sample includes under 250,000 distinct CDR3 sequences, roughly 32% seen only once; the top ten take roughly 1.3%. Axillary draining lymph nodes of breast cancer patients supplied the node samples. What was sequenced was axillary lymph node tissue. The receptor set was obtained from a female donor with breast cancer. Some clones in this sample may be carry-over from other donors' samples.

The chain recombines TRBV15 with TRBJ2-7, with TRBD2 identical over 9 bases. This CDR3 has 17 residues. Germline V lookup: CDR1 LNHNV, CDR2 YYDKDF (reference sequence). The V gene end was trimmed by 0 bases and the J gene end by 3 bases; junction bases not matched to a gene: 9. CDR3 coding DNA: TGTGCCACCAGCAGAGATGTCCAGACTAGCGGAATCTACGAGCAGTACTTC. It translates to CATSRDVQTSGIYEQYF.

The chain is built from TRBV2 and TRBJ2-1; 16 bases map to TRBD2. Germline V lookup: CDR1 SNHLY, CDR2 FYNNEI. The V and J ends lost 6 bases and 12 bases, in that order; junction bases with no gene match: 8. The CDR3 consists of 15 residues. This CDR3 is CASRGGLAGGPGQFF. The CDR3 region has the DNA TGTGCCAGCAGGGGGGGACTAGCGGGAGGGCCTGGGCAGTTCTTC.

CDR3: CASRRVGVTEAFF. The CDR3 DNA reads TGTGCCAGTAGGAGGGTCGGAGTAACTGAAGCTTTCTTT. The V and J genes are TRBV19 and TRBJ1-1; D uncertain. Germline V gene lookup returns CDR1 LNHDA and CDR2 SQIVND (reference sequence). V was clipped by 6 bases and J by 5 bases, with 13 bases between them. The CDR3 contains 13 residues.

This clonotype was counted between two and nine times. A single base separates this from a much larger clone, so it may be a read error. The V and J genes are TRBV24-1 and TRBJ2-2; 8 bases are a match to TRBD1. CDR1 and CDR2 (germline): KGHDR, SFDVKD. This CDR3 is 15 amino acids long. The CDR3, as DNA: TGTGCCGCCAGTGACAGGGGTGAGAACACCGGGGAGCTGTTTTTT. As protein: CAASDRGENTGELFF.

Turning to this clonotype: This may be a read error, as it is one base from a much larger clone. In DNA, the CDR3 is TGTGCCAGCAGTCACTCGAGCGGGAGGGCCGAATGTCACGAGCAGTACTTC. This encodes CASSHSSGRAECHEQYF. V usage is TRBV6-4 and J usage is TRBJ2-7, with TRBD2 identical over 10 bases. The CDR3 loop spans 17 amino acids. CDR1 and CDR2 (germline): MRHNA, SNTAGT.

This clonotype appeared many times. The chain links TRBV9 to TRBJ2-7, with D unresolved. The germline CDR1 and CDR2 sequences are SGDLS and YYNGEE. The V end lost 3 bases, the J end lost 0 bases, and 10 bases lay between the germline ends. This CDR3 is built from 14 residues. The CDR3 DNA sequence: TGTGCCAGCAGCGCCTTATCAAGCTCCTACGAGCAGTACTTC. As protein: CASSALSSSYEQYF.

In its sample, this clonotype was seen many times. The CDR3 DNA reads TGTGCCAGCAGCTTAAGGGGGGCGTATGATGGCTACACCTTC. Its translation: CASSLRGAYDGYTF. The chain has TRBV13 and TRBJ1-2; perhaps TRBD1 as D (6 bases). The CDR3 is made up of 14 amino acids. Between the trimmed V and J ends, which lost 2 bases and 6 bases, there was a span of 13 bases. Per the germline V gene, CDR1 is PRHDT and CDR2 is FYEKMQ (reference sequence).

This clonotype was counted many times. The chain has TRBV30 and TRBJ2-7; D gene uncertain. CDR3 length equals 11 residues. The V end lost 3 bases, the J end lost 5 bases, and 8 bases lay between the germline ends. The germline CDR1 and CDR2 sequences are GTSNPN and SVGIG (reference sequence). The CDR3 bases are TGTGCCTGGAGCGCTGGACACGAGCAGTACTTC. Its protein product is CAWSAGHEQYF.

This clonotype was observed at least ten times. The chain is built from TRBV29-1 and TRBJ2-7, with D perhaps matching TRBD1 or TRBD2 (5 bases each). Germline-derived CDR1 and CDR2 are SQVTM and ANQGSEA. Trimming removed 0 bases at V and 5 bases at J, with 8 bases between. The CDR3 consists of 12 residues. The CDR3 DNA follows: TGCAGCGTTGAAGATTTGGGGGACGAGCAGTACTTC. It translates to CSVEDLGDEQYF.

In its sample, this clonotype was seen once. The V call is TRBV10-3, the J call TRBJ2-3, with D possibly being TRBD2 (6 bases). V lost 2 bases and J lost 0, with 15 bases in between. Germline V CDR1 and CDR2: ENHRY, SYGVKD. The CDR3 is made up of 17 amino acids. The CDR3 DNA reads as TGTGCCATCAGTGAGACCGGGACTTCAACTAGCACAGATACGCAGTATTTT. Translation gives CAISETGTSTSTDTQYF.

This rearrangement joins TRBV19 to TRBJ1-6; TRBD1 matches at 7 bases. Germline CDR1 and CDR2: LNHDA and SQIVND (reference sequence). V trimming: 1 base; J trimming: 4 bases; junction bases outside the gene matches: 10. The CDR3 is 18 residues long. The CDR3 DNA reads TGTGCCAGTAGTATAGCGGGCAGGGGGACAGATTATAATTCACCCCTCCACTTT. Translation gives CASSIAGRGTDYNSPLHF.

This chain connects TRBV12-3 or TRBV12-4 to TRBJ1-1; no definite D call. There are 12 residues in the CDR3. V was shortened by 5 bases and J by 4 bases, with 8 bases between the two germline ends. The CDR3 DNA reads TGTGCCAGCAGTCCCGTAGGCACTGAAGCTTTCTTT. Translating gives CASSPVGTEAFF.

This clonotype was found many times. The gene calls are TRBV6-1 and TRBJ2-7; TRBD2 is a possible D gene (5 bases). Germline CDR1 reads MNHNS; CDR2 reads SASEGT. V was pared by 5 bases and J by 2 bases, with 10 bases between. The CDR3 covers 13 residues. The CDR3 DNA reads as TGTGCCAGCAGTTCCGGAGGACCCTACGAGCAGTACTTC. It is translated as CASSSGGPYEQYF.

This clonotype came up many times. CDR3 bases: TGCAGTGCTAGAGATTCGGGTTCTGGAACTGAAGCTTTCTTT. This codes for CSARDSGSGTEAFF. The chain combines TRBV20-1 with TRBJ1-1; D remains ambiguous. V shed 0 bases and J shed 5 bases, with 13 bases lying between them. This CDR3 is 14 amino acids long. Per the germline V gene, CDR1 is DFQATT and CDR2 is SNEGSKA (reference sequence).

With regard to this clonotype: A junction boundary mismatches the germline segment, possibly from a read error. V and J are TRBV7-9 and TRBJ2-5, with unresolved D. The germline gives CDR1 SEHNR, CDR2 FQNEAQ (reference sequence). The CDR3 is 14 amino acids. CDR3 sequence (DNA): TGTGCCAGCAGCTTAGCAAGGCTAGAAGAGACCCAGCACTTC. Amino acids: CASSLARLEETQHF.

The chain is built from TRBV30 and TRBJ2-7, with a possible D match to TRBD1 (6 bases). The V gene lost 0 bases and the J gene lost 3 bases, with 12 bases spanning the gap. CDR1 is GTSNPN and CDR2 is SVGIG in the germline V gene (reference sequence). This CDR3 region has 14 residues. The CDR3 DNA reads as TGTGCCTGGAGTGTAAGGGACACCCGCTACGAGCAGTACTTC. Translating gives CAWSVRDTRYEQYF.

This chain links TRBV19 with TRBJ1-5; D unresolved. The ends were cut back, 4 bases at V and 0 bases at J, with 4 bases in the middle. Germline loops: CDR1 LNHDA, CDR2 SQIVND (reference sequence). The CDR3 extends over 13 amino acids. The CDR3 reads CASSTNSNQPQHF. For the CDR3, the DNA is TGTGCCAGTAGTACAAATAGCAATCAGCCCCAGCATTTT.

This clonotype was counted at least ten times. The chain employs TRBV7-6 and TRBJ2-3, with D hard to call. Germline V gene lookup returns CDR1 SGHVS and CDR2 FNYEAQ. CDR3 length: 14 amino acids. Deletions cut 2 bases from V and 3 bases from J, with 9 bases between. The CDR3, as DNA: TGTGCCAGCAGCTTAAGCCACGGGACAGATACGCAGTATTTT. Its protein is CASSLSHGTDTQYF.

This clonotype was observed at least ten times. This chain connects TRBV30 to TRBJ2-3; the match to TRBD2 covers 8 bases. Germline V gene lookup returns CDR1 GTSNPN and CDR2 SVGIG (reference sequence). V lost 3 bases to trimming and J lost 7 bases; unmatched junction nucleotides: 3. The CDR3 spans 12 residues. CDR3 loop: CAWRAGGYTQYF. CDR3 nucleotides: TGTGCCTGGAGGGCGGGGGGATATACGCAGTATTTT.

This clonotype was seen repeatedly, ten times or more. The CDR3 DNA is TGTGCCAGCAGCGACGGACAGGGGGCAGAAAAACTGTTTTTT. As protein: CASSDGQGAEKLFF. The J gene is TRBJ1-4, the V gene TRBV7-9, with 11 bases aligning to TRBD1. V trimming: 5 bases; J trimming: 8 bases; junction bases outside the gene matches: 4. CDR1 is SEHNR and CDR2 is FQNEAQ in the germline V gene (reference sequence). CDR3 length: 14 amino acids.

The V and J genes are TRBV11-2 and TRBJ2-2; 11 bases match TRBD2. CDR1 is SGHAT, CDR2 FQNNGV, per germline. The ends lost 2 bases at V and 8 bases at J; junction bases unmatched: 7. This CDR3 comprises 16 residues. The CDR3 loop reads CASSLSSGRATGELFF. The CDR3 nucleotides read TGTGCCAGCAGCTTAAGTAGCGGGAGGGCCACAGGGGAGCTGTTTTTT.

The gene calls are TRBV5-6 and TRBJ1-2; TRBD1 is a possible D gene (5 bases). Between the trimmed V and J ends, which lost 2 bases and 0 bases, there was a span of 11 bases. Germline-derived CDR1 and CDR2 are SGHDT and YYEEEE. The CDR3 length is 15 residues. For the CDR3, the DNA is TGTGCCAGCAGCTTTGGTAGGGGCACTAACTATGGCTACACCTTC. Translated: CASSFGRGTNYGYTF. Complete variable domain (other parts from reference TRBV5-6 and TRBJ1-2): DAGVTQSPTHLIKTRGQQVTLRCSPKSGHDTVSWYQQALGQGPQFIFQYYEEEERQRGNFPDRFSGHQFPNYSSELNVNALLLGDSALYLCASSFGRGTNYGYTFGSGTRLTVV.

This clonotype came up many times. The CDR3 DNA reads TGCGCCAGCAGTGGAGGGGGGCGGGATACGCAGTATTTT. The encoded protein is CASSGGGRDTQYF. The rearrangement uses TRBV10-1 and TRBJ2-3; D is possibly TRBD1 or TRBD2 (6 bases each). Germline V gene lookup returns CDR1 WNHNN and CDR2 SYGVQD (reference sequence). The CDR3 consists of 13 residues. V dropped 4 bases and J dropped 6 bases, with 11 bases sitting between them.